Listed below are T cell receptor beta chains from one sample, sequenced in a study of type 1 regulatory T cells. The antigens these receptors bind are not known. From the reads, TCRdb called clonotypes with MiXCR, one entry per CDR3 protein. The repertoire consists of about 24,000 distinct CDR3 sequences, with around 77% occurring once and the leading ten covering 11% to 15%. Sequenced material: cultured T cells, either the whole culture or a sorted T cell fraction (not recorded which). All receptors come from a human donor in good health. The CDR3 runs from the conserved cysteine through the conserved F or W. Each record gives: D gene, J gene, V gene, clone size, CDR3 protein, CDR3 DNA. D genes are given only for firm matches. Clone sizes are given selectively: once, few, many, or a class where the clone is expanded.

TRBD1 | TRBJ1-6 | TRBV6-2/TRBV6-3 | . | CASSPPQGAGSPLHF | TGTGCCAGCAGCCCACCTCAGGGGGCGGGTTCACCCCTCCACTTT
. | TRBJ1-2 | TRBV27 | . | CASSLSDSNGYTF | TGTGCCAGCAGCCTGAGCGACAGTAATGGCTACACCTTC
. | TRBJ2-2 | TRBV5-1 | . | CASSSRTAYTGELFF | TGCGCCAGCAGCTCTCGGACAGCCTACACCGGGGAGCTGTTTTTT
TRBD2 | TRBJ2-5 | TRBV7-2 | . | CASSLGLAETQYF | TGTGCCAGCAGCTTGGGACTAGCAGAGACCCAGTACTTC
TRBD1 | TRBJ2-1 | TRBV24-1 | . | CATSDLLQGERNEQFF | TGTGCCACCAGTGATTTGTTACAGGGGGAGCGGAATGAGCAGTTCTTC
. | TRBJ1-1 | TRBV12-3/TRBV12-4 | . | CASSLGNRANTEAFF | TGTGCCAGCAGCCTAGGGAACAGGGCCAACACTGAAGCTTTCTTT
TRBD2 | TRBJ2-5 | TRBV3-1 | once | CASSQDVASGGVTQYF | TGTGCCAGCAGCCAAGATGTGGCTAGCGGTGGGGTGACCCAGTACTTC
TRBD2 | TRBJ2-7 | TRBV6-5 | . | CASRLTSGHPYEQYF | TGTGCCAGCAGGTTGACTAGCGGGCACCCCTACGAGCAGTACTTC
. | TRBJ1-6 | TRBV20-1 | few | CSARGAGKGDNSPLHF | TGCAGTGCTAGGGGGGCAGGGAAAGGGGATAATTCACCCCTCCACTTT
. | TRBJ1-1 | TRBV12-3/TRBV12-4 | . | CASSPGTEAFF | TGTGCCAGCAGCCCCGGCACTGAAGCTTTCTTT
TRBD2 | TRBJ2-3 | TRBV7-3 | . | CASSSRGGLSDTQYF | TGTGCCAGCAGCTCGCGGGGGGGCCTCTCAGATACGCAGTATTTT
. | TRBJ2-3 | TRBV19 | . | CASSIAGRGTDTQYF | TGTGCCAGTAGTATTGCCGGACGGGGCACAGATACGCAGTATTTT
TRBD2 | TRBJ2-1 | TRBV12-3/TRBV12-4 | . | CASSSLAGAYNEQFF | TGTGCCAGCAGTTCGCTAGCGGGGGCCTACAATGAGCAGTTCTTC
. | TRBJ2-3 | TRBV5-6 | . | CASSLDGRVYDTQYF | TGTGCCAGCAGCTTGGACGGCAGGGTGTACGATACGCAGTATTTT
. | TRBJ2-5 | TRBV13 | . | CASSLGRNGQETQYF | TGTGCCAGCAGCTTAGGCAGGAACGGCCAAGAGACCCAGTACTTC
TRBD2 | TRBJ2-1 | TRBV6-2/TRBV6-3 | . | CASVSGGMTDEQFF | TGTGCCAGCGTTAGCGGGGGGATGACGGATGAGCAGTTCTTC
. | TRBJ1-2 | TRBV6-6 | . | CASSPVLLAGYTF | TGTGCCAGCAGTCCGGTTCTTCTAGCAGGCTACACCTTC
. | TRBJ2-3 | TRBV20-1 | . | CSALASDTQYF | TGCAGTGCTCTAGCCTCCGATACGCAGTATTTT
. | TRBJ1-5 | TRBV2 | . | CASIEELRQPQHF | TGTGCCAGCATTGAGGAGTTGAGGCAGCCCCAGCATTTT
. | TRBJ1-3 | TRBV6-1 | . | CASSGSGTGSGNTIYF | TGTGCCAGCAGTGGTTCCGGGACGGGCTCTGGAAACACCATATATTTT
TRBD2 | TRBJ2-6 | TRBV6-5 | . | CASSQGLASLSGANVLTF | TGTGCCAGCAGTCAAGGACTAGCGTCCCTCTCTGGGGCCAACGTCCTGACTTTC
. | TRBJ2-4 | TRBV16 | medium-sized | CASSPIRTKNIQYF | TGTGCCAGCAGCCCGATAAGAACCAAAAACATTCAGTACTTC
TRBD2 | TRBJ2-1 | TRBV7-2 | . | CASSSPEGLAGGSSYNEQFF | TGTGCCAGCAGCTCGCCGGAGGGACTAGCGGGGGGGTCTTCCTACAATGAGCAGTTCTTC
. | TRBJ2-5 | TRBV7-3 | . | CASSLTGAGALQETQYF | TGTGCCAGCAGCTTAACCGGTGCGGGGGCGTTACAAGAGACCCAGTACTTC
. | TRBJ2-7 | TRBV7-2 | . | CASSSLPHEQYF | TGTGCCAGCAGCTCACTCCCCCACGAGCAGTACTTC
TRBD2 | TRBJ2-7 | TRBV7-2 | few | CASSLGSGEREQYF | TGTGCCAGCAGCTTAGGTAGCGGGGAACGCGAGCAGTACTTC
TRBD1 | TRBJ1-2 | TRBV6-2/TRBV6-3 | few | CASRGTGRGYGYTF | TGTGCCAGCAGAGGGACAGGGAGAGGCTATGGCTACACCTTC
TRBD2 | TRBJ2-3 | TRBV7-2 | . | CASSLAGPRGGDDTQYF | TGTGCCAGCAGCTTAGCGGGTCCGCGGGGGGGCGACGATACGCAGTATTTT
TRBD1 | TRBJ1-6 | TRBV10-3 | . | CATKSGTGTSMLHSPLHF | TGTGCCACCAAATCCGGGACAGGGACCTCTATGTTGCATTCACCACTCCACTTT
. | TRBJ2-7 | TRBV12-3/TRBV12-4 | . | CASSLSQSYEQYF | TGTGCCAGCAGTTTATCCCAATCCTACGAGCAGTACTTC
. | TRBJ2-7 | TRBV20-1 | . | CSASSWDPSSYEQYF | TGCAGTGCTAGTTCTTGGGACCCAAGCTCCTACGAGCAGTACTTC
TRBD1 | TRBJ1-6 | TRBV7-2 | medium-sized | CASSQGQGVNSPLHF | TGTGCCAGCAGCCAAGGGCAGGGGGTGAATTCACCCCTCCACTTT
. | TRBJ2-5 | TRBV6-5 | few | CASSANRPRETQYF | TGTGCCAGCAGTGCGAACAGGCCCCGGGAGACCCAGTACTTC